A selection of T cell receptor beta chains follows, all from one sample in a study of cytomegalovirus exposure and HLA in healthy donors. The protocol was immunoSEQ multiplex PCR, while the TCRdb copy is restricted to in-frame clones and leaves out a portion. Of more than 100,000 clones in the sample, 65% to 75% are singletons; the top ten hold approximately 6%. Material: PBMCs. These receptors all stem from a woman between 45 and 65 years old in good health and CMV-seropositive. Both conserved end residues are part of each CDR3. D genes are given only for firm matches. Size is stated for part of the rows, as once, few or many counts, or as a class when the clone is expanded.

V gene	clone size	J gene	D gene	CDR3 DNA	CDR3 protein
TRBV19	NA	TRBJ1-2	NA	TGTGCCAGTATTCGTCGGGTAGGACAGATTTATGGCTACACCTTC	CASIRRVGQIYGYTF
TRBV6-6	NA	TRBJ1-2	TRBD1	TGTGCCAGCAGTTCGACAGGGGGCGCCGGTAACGGCTACACCTTC	CASSSTGGAGNGYTF
TRBV4-3	NA	TRBJ2-7	NA	TGCGCCAGCAGCGCCAGGTCAGGGGCCTACGAGCAGTACTTC	CASSARSGAYEQYF
TRBV4-1	once	TRBJ2-1	TRBD2	TGCGCCAGCAGCCCCGGGGGGGGGAATGAGCAGTTCTTC	CASSPGGGNEQFF
TRBV18	NA	TRBJ1-2	NA	TGTGCCAGCCAACGGGAGGAGGGGAACTATGGCTACACCTTC	CASQREEGNYGYTF
TRBV2	NA	TRBJ2-7	NA	TGTGCCAGCAGCGAGACCTACGAGCAGTACTTC	CASSETYEQYF
TRBV29-1	NA	TRBJ2-1	NA	TGCAGCGTCCCGGGGTACAATGAGCAGTTCTTC	CSVPGYNEQFF
TRBV12-2	NA	TRBJ2-7	NA	TGTGCAAGTCGCTTAGGAAGGGTTGGGGGGGTCTCCTACGAGCAGTACTTC	CASRLGRVGGVSYEQYF
TRBV4-2	NA	TRBJ2-7	TRBD1	TGTGCCAGCAGCCAAGACGGGGCAGGGGGAATGGCCTACGAGCAGTACTTC	CASSQDGAGGMAYEQYF
TRBV7-9	NA	TRBJ1-1	NA	TGTGCCAGCAGCCAACATCAGGGACTGGCGGTGAACACTGAAGCTTTCTTT	CASSQHQGLAVNTEAFF
TRBV21-1	NA	TRBJ1-5	NA	TGTGCCAGCAGCAAAGTGGCGGCTAAGGAGCCCCAGCATTTT	CASSKVAAKEPQHF
TRBV5-1	few	TRBJ2-7	NA	TGCGCCAGCAGCTTGGGGCGGGCTCAATACGAGCAGTACTTC	CASSLGRAQYEQYF
TRBV10-1	NA	TRBJ1-6	TRBD1	TGCGCCAGCAGGGCCGGGACAGGGTCTTCACCCCTCCACTTT	CASRAGTGSSPLHF
TRBV29-1	NA	TRBJ1-5	NA	TGCAGCGTTGGCGGGGGTGGACAGCCCCAGCATTTT	CSVGGGGQPQHF
TRBV2	NA	TRBJ1-1	NA	TGTGCCAGCAGTGAAGCTGCAGACTTTAACGCTGAAGCTTTCTTT	CASSEAADFNAEAFF
TRBV7-2	NA	TRBJ2-7	TRBD1	TGTGCCAGCAGGAAGGACAGGGGGACTCACGAGCAGTACTTC	CASRKDRGTHEQYF
TRBV5-6	NA	TRBJ2-3	NA	TGTGCCAGCAGCTTGGTCCGCGGCCCAGGGCGTACGCAGTATTTT	CASSLVRGPGRTQYF